This is a list of T cell receptor beta chains from one sample in a study of blood T cells in healthy people across ages. In TCRdb, the 5' RACE reads were re-called with MiXCR into one record per CDR3 protein. The sample contains over 1,200,000 distinct CDR3 sequences, around 55% of which appear only once. The sample was blood. These receptors were obtained from a man younger than 35 in good health. CDR3s include the opening cysteine and the closing phenylalanine or tryptophan. A D gene is named only where the DNA matches it firmly. The listing skips clone size in some rows; elsewhere it reads once, few, many or a size class.

TRBJ2-7 TRBD1 - TRBV7-7 CASSSHGMSTGDEQYF TGTGCCAGCAGCTCACATGGGATGTCGACAGGGGACGAGCAGTACTTC
TRBJ2-1 - - TRBV7-9 CASSLAPVVDEQFF TGTGCCAGCAGCTTAGCGCCCGTTGTCGATGAGCAGTTCTTC
TRBJ2-3 TRBD2 few TRBV20-1 CSATKTSGRPDTQYF TGCAGTGCAACCAAGACTAGCGGGAGACCAGATACGCAGTATTTT
TRBJ1-1 - - TRBV13 CASSLGGLNAFF TGTGCCAGCAGCTTAGGGGGATTGAACGCTTTCTTT
TRBJ2-7 TRBD2 - TRBV3-1 CASSPEAGSGVSRWEQYF TGTGCCAGCAGTCCCGAGGCGGGTAGCGGGGTCTCGAGGTGGGAGCAGTACTTC
TRBJ2-5 - - TRBV5-1 CASSLDGLQDVTQYF TGCGCCAGCAGCTTGGATGGACTACAGGACGTGACCCAGTACTTC
TRBJ1-2 - few TRBV29-1 CSVEGAHGYTF TGCAGCGTTGAAGGGGCACATGGCTACACCTTC
TRBJ2-2 - - TRBV5-1 CASSEGGQNTGELFF TGCGCCAGCAGCGAGGGGGGACAGAACACCGGGGAGCTGTTTTTT
TRBJ2-3 TRBD2 many TRBV6-2/TRBV6-3 CASRIDSGRRETDTQYF TGTGCCAGCAGGATCGATAGCGGGAGGAGAGAAACAGATACGCAGTATTTT
TRBJ2-3 TRBD2 few TRBV6-6 CASTPWGGASTDTQYF TGTGCCAGCACCCCATGGGGGGGAGCTAGCACAGATACGCAGTATTTT
TRBJ1-5 - few TRBV27 CASSVGPYSNQPQHF TGTGCCAGTTCGGTGGGCCCTTATAGCAATCAGCCCCAGCATTTT